This TCR beta chain was documented in a study of OX40 agonist ivuxolimab in advanced cancers. For context, the study as a whole: Ivuxolimab was a fully human IgG2 agonistic monoclonal antibody targeting the costimulatory receptor OX40 (CD134). Intravenous ivuxolimab was administered to patients every 2 weeks at six dose levels: 0.01, 0.1, 0.3, 1.5, 3 and 10 mg/kg. Among the roughly 50 dose-escalation patients, around 20 had hepatocellular carcinoma, around 15 melanoma, 9 renal cell carcinoma and 9 head and neck cancer. A male proportion of 75% to 85% and a mean age of roughly 55 years, ranging from 23 to 79, were recorded for the dose-escalation cohort. Prior anti-PD-1, anti-PD-L1 or anti-CTLA-4 therapy was permitted, and about two fifths of dose-escalation patients had received checkpoint inhibitors. Partial responses occurred in three dose-escalation patients: two with cutaneous melanoma and one with hepatocellular carcinoma. The purpose of peripheral TCRbeta sequencing was to test whether ivuxolimab changed TCR sequence diversity and led to clonal T-cell expansion. The paper describes the monotherapy dose-escalation part (N ≈ 50 patients) of the phase I trial of ivuxolimab. Study-level results and caveats: Low levels of normalized T-cell clonal expansion were also seen in some patients who did not respond. At doses of 0.1 to 3.0 mg/kg, clonal expansion of both CD4+ and CD8+ blood T cells was observed from baseline to week 6. In partial responders in the 0.1-3.0 mg/kg groups, normalized peripheral clonal expansion was found to be among the lowest, especially among CD8+ T cells. After ivuxolimab, CD8+ T cells had more expanded clones than CD4+ T cells on average. Which antigens the clonally expanded peripheral T cells were specific for was not determined.

Inclusive of the bounding cysteine and phenylalanine, the CDR3 is 12 residues long. The CDR3 DNA has 36 bases and is translated from base 1. Via the germline V gene, CDR1 is LGHNA and CDR2 YNFKEQ. The junction shows trimming of 4 bases on V and 8 bases on J, plus 9 bases between the germline ends. In the case of this clone: Its cognate antigen has yet to be identified. Base qualities are not provided; no much larger clone lies one nucleotide away.

The trial excluded patients who had a history of autoimmune disease or who were on systemic immunosuppression. In every dose cohort, peripheral blood was drawn for TCR sequencing at baseline, cycle 4 day 1, and cycle 7 day 1. Samples came from an open-label, multicenter, first-in-human phase I dose-escalation trial of ivuxolimab. Adults with locally advanced or metastatic head and neck squamous cell, hepatocellular, melanoma or renal cell carcinoma were enrolled in the trial. Before TCR sequencing, CD4+ and CD8+ T cells were separately sorted from peripheral blood. Genomic DNA was isolated from the sorted cells so that the TCRbeta CDR3 region could be sequenced. The immunoSEQ Assay was used for sequencing of TCRbeta CDR3 regions. TCRdb holds this immuneACCESS table with in-frame rearrangements only. Some clones are missing; in checked studies, unresolved V genes explain under half, and the rest has no known cause. This sample lists some 74,000 clones; 82% were detected once. Approximately 5.1% of the sample goes to the ten largest clones.

The chain couples TRBV4-2 to TRBJ2-4; possibly the D gene is TRBD2, per 5 matching bases. The TCR originated in an adult with an advanced solid tumor such as melanoma, head and neck, liver or kidney cancer. Sequenced here: CD4+ or CD8+ T cells sorted from blood, sampled in a trial of the OX40 agonist ivuxolimab. The nucleotide sequence is given as TGTGCCAGCAGCCTCCCCGGGGACATTCAGTACTTC. This encodes CASSLPGDIQYF.